This T cell receptor beta chain was recorded in a study of T-cell memory formation after mild COVID-19. Overall study results and limits: Contracting CD4+ clones were located mainly in CM and EM, and CD8+ clones in EMRA.

Constant-segment primers and 5'RACE yielded cDNA libraries for TCR alpha and TCR beta, each carrying sample barcodes and UMIs. In TCRdb, the 5' RACE reads were re-called with MiXCR into one record per CDR3 protein. This table holds around 450,000 distinct CDR3 sequences, over 15% found once. In the case of this clonotype: What it binds is unknown.

The germline V and J ends were trimmed by 8 bases and 0 bases, with 19 bases remaining between them. The CDR3 is 16 residues long. CDR1 is SEHNR and CDR2 is FQNEAQ in the germline V gene (reference sequence). The V call is TRBV7-9, the J call TRBJ1-1, with D possibly matching TRBD1 (6 bases). The TCR originated in an adult woman who had mild COVID-19 (a few samples of this study predate the infection). Cell type and time point are not known. The sample consisted of PBMCs or a T cell subset sorted from them (not recorded which). The CDR3, as DNA: TGTGCCAGCTCCGGGACACAACTCTATCTGAACACTGAAGCTTTCTTT. The encoded protein is CASSGTQLYLNTEAFF.